The 9 T cell receptor beta chains listed next were all sequenced from one sample in a study of early stage breast cancer tumors. Produced via immunoSEQ multiplex PCR; TCRdb's table is partial and in-frame only. The sample includes 30,000 to 35,000 clones, around 67% of them seen just once. The sample was blood. The receptor set was obtained from a person aged 40-50 years with breast cancer.

The sample holds a few counts of this clone. The rearrangement uses TRBV1 and TRBJ2-5; the D segment call TRBD2 is taken from the table without a DNA check. TRBV1 is reported as a pseudogene. This CDR3 has 15 amino acids. Written as DNA, the CDR3 is TGCACCAGCAGCCGCAGAATAGGGTGCCCGGGGGACCAGTACTTC. This translates into CTSSRRIGCPGDQYF.

This chain uses TRBV7-9 with TRBJ2-3, with D perhaps TRBD2 (5 bases). V was trimmed by 0 bases and J by 0 bases, leaving 13 bases between them. Per the germline V gene, CDR1 is SEHNR and CDR2 is FQNEAQ (reference sequence). This CDR3 is 17 amino acids long. The CDR3 nucleotides are TGTGCCAGCAGCTTAGCCCCAACTTGGGAGAGCACAGATACGCAGTATTTT. It specifies CASSLAPTWESTDTQYF.

The chain has TRBV5-1 and TRBJ2-1, with TRBD1 as a possible D gene (6 bases). The V gene lost 0 bases and the J gene lost 0 bases, with 10 bases spanning the gap. Germline V gives CDR1 SGHRS, CDR2 YFSETQ. This CDR3 has 16 amino acids. CDR3 nucleotides: TGCGCCAGCAGCTTGGGGACAGATCTCTCCTACAATGAGCAGTTCTTC. Its translation is CASSLGTDLSYNEQFF.

This clone was seen once. The genes are TRBV4-3 and TRBJ2-2, with 8 bases matching TRBD2. V trimming: 0 bases; J trimming: 4 bases; junction bases outside the gene matches: 13. The germline V gene encodes CDR1 LGHNA and CDR2 YSLEER. The CDR3 is 19 amino acids. The CDR3 DNA reads TGCGCCAGCAGCCAAGATAGGCTAGCGGGTCCTCTCGGCACCGGGGAGCTGTTTTTT. Translated, it gives CASSQDRLAGPLGTGELFF.

This clone has a handful of counts. This chain joins TRBV5-5 and TRBJ2-3, with D perhaps matching TRBD1 or TRBD2 (5 bases each). Germline-derived CDR1 and CDR2 are SGHKS and YYEKEE (reference sequence). This CDR3 is built from 17 residues. Between the trimmed V and J ends, which lost 4 bases and 0 bases, there was a span of 18 bases. CDR3 region: CASSPGATYFSTDTQYF. The CDR3 bases are TGTGCCAGCAGCCCCGGGGCAACTTATTTTAGCACAGATACGCAGTATTTT.

The gene calls are TRBV11-3 and TRBJ2-7, with D unclear. Germline assignment: CDR1 SGHNT and CDR2 YENEEA. V was clipped by 1 base and J by 3 bases, with 10 bases between them. This CDR3 has 14 residues. The CDR3 region has the DNA TGTGCCAGCAGCTTAGTCGCAGGCGGCTACGAGCAGTACTTC. This translates into CASSLVAGGYEQYF.

This sequence joins TRBV11-3 and TRBJ2-2; 8 bases agree with TRBD2. Germline lookup yields CDR1 SGHNT and CDR2 YENEEA. Trimming at V came to 7 bases and at J to 0 bases, leaving 13 bases not matched to a gene. The CDR3 is 18 residues long. The CDR3 DNA reads as TGTGCCAGCACAAAATTCTTGGCGGGAGGAACGAACACCGGGGAGCTGTTTTTT. Its translation: CASTKFLAGGTNTGELFF.

The chain joins TRBV28 to TRBJ2-5, with D perhaps matching TRBD1 (6 bases). The germline gives CDR1 MDHEN, CDR2 SYDVKM. Trimming removed 7 bases from V and 4 bases from J, with 16 bases in between. CDR3 length: 14 amino acids. The CDR3 here is CASNPQGLGETQYF. The CDR3, as DNA: TGTGCCAGCAATCCCCAGGGGCTAGGAGAGACCCAGTACTTC. Variable domain in full (rest from reference TRBV28 and TRBJ2-5): DVKVTQSSRYLVKRTGEKVFLECVQDMDHENMFWYRQDPGLGLRLIYFSYDVKMKEKGDIPEGYSVSREKKERFSLILESASTNQTSMYLCASNPQGLGETQYFGPGTRLLVL.

This chain uses TRBV10-3 with TRBJ2-1; TRBD2 matches at 9 bases. Germline CDR1 and CDR2: ENHRY and SYGVKD. The J segment lost 6 bases and the V segment lost 0 bases, leaving 6 bases of the junction unmatched. The CDR3 consists of 16 residues. CDR3 DNA sequence: TGTGCCATCAGTGAGTCTTCGGCGGGAGGGCCCAATGAGCAGTTCTTC. Protein product: CAISESSAGGPNEQFF.